The T cell receptor beta chain under discussion was sequenced for a study of OX40 agonist ivuxolimab in advanced cancers. Notes on the study in general: Within 6 weeks, CD4+ and CD8+ blood T cells expanded clonally at 0.1 to 3.0 mg/kg.

Using immunoSEQ multiplex PCR, the repertoire was profiled, and TCRdb retains in-frame clones only, with some absent. This table has some 40,000 clones, around 92% appearing once. Of note for this clone: Its specificity is not known.

The CDR3 length is 14 residues. The germline V gene encodes CDR1 ENHRY and CDR2 SYGVKD. V was clipped by 4 bases and J by 2 bases, with 11 bases between them. The clonotype was recovered from an adult with an advanced solid tumor such as melanoma, head and neck, liver or kidney cancer. This sequence joins TRBV10-3 and TRBJ1-1; maybe TRBD1 (5 bases). The sequenced sample was CD4+ or CD8+ T cells sorted from blood, obtained in a trial of the OX40 agonist ivuxolimab. The CDR3 nucleotides are TGTGCCATCAGTGCCGGGCGGGGCAACACTGAAGCTTTCTTT. It translates to CAISAGRGNTEAFF.